This T cell receptor beta chain was documented in a study of identical twins. Study-wide findings and caveats: Out-of-frame alpha sequences common to twins exhibited a surplus of low generation probability. Abundant beta clonotypes from cord blood had fewer insertions, unlike memory repertoires, which showed none. Conclusions relied on cross-sectional statistical analysis, not following the same donors.

From germline, CDR1 is SGHRS and CDR2 YFSETQ. Trimming at V came to 3 bases and at J to 3 bases, leaving 3 bases not matched to a gene. This CDR3 has 16 amino acids. Worth noting for this clonotype: The antigen remains unidentified.

TCRdb recomputed calls from the 5' RACE reads with MiXCR, one row per CDR3 protein. Of some 1,600,000 distinct CDR3 sequences in the sample, 25% to 35% were seen once. The sample consisted of cord blood. The clonotype comes from a newborn girl in good health. V usage is TRBV5-1 and J usage is TRBJ2-1; 13 nucleotides line up with TRBD2. CDR3 sequence: CASSWTSGSIYNEQFF. CDR3 in DNA: TGCGCCAGCAGCTGGACTAGCGGGAGCATCTACAATGAGCAGTTCTTC.